Following are 11 T cell receptor beta chains from one sample sequenced in a study of T-cell memory formation after mild COVID-19. TCRdb re-analysed the 5' RACE reads in MiXCR, keeping a single row per CDR3 protein. The table has around 200,000 distinct CDR3 sequences, 8% to 11% seen once. The sequencing sample was made of PBMCs or a T cell subset sorted from them (not recorded which). Receptors were obtained from a man younger than 35 who had mild COVID-19 (a few samples of this study predate the infection). Cell type and time point are not known.

There are a few counts of this clonotype. The chain employs TRBV4-3 and TRBJ1-5; possibly TRBD1 for D (5 bases). This CDR3 has 15 amino acids. V lost 3 bases, J lost 8 bases, and 17 bases lay in between. Germline V gene sequence: CDR1 LGHNA, CDR2 YSLEER. CDR3 sequence reads: CASSQAEDSGEPQHF. The CDR3 DNA reads as TGCGCCAGCAGCCAGGCCGAAGACAGTGGGGAGCCCCAGCATTTT.

V usage is TRBV6-5 and J usage is TRBJ1-1, with D possibly TRBD1 on 6 matching bases. Germline V gives CDR1 MNHEY, CDR2 SVGAGI. V lost 2 bases, J lost 3 bases, and 10 bases lay in between. The CDR3 contains 14 residues. The CDR3 bases are TGTGCCAGCAGTTACAGGGCAGGGGACACTGAAGCTTTCTTT. Translating gives CASSYRAGDTEAFF.

The rearrangement uses TRBV28 and TRBJ2-3; 8 bases are shared with TRBD2. The CDR3 is 16 residues long. V gave up 4 bases and J gave up 6 bases; unmatched junction bases: 12. Germline V gives CDR1 MDHEN, CDR2 SYDVKM. The chain's CDR3 is CASSSVVGGTSDTQYF. The DNA of the CDR3 is TGTGCCAGCAGTTCTGTAGTGGGGGGGACTAGTGATACGCAGTATTTT.

This clonotype showed up just a few times. The chain couples TRBV6-2 or TRBV6-3 to TRBJ1-2; 8 bases align to TRBD1. The CDR3 is 13 amino acids. The germline V gene has CDR1 MNHEY and CDR2 SVGEGT. The ends lost 7 bases at V and 2 bases at J; junction bases unmatched: 3. DNA of the CDR3: TGTGCCAGCAACTCAGGGGGCAACTATGGCTACACCTTC. It specifies CASNSGGNYGYTF.

The V and J genes are TRBV7-2 and TRBJ2-5; D is undetermined. The germline gives CDR1 SGHTA, CDR2 FQGNSA. V dropped 5 bases and J dropped 5 bases, with 12 bases sitting between them. This CDR3 spans 13 amino acids. The CDR3 DNA is TGTGCCAGCAGCCCGTACAAGGGCGAGACCCAGTACTTC. Encoded protein: CASSPYKGETQYF.

The table lists this clonotype with a few counts. The chain recombines TRBV12-3 or TRBV12-4 with TRBJ1-5, with D possibly being TRBD1 (5 bases). The germline V and J ends were trimmed by 6 bases and 5 bases, with 14 bases remaining between them. This CDR3 spans 14 amino acids. The CDR3 bases are TGTGCCAGCAGCTTACCTGGGGGGGATCAGCCCCAGCATTTT. Translating gives CASSLPGGDQPQHF.

A few counts support this clonotype. The chain combines TRBV11-3 with TRBJ2-1; no clear D gene. This CDR3 has 14 amino acids. The germline V gene has CDR1 SGHNT and CDR2 YENEEA. V was trimmed by 1 base and J by 5 bases, leaving 9 bases between them. The CDR3 sequence is CASSLGQRNNEQFF. In DNA form, the CDR3 reads TGTGCCAGCAGCTTAGGGCAGAGAAACAATGAGCAGTTCTTC.

This chain links TRBV6-6 with TRBJ2-7; 7 nucleotides align to TRBD1. Germline V gives CDR1 MNHNY, CDR2 SVGAGI (reference sequence). The CDR3 runs to 12 residues. V was pared by 2 bases and J by 6 bases, with 1 base of the junction left unmatched. DNA for the CDR3: TGTGCCAGCAGTTACGAGGGGGCCGAGCAGTACGTC. Amino acids: CASSYEGAEQYV.

This clonotype turned up a few times. The chain carries TRBV20-1 and TRBJ2-7; 7 bases are a match to TRBD2. With V trimmed by 6 bases and J by 3 bases, 5 bases remained unmatched. From germline, CDR1 is DFQATT and CDR2 SNEGSKA (reference sequence). This CDR3 contains 12 residues. The CDR3 DNA reads as TGCAGTGCCCCGGGACTAAGCTACGAGCAGTACTTC. This gives the protein CSAPGLSYEQYF.

This clonotype was counted between two and nine times. The rearrangement joins TRBV18 to TRBJ2-7; D perhaps matches TRBD2 (6 bases). In germline, CDR1 is KGHSH, CDR2 LQKENI. The CDR3 length is 13 residues. With 3 bases removed from V and 4 bases from J, the gap between germline ends came to 10 bases. CDR3 amino acids: CASSPQGGYEQYF. Here the CDR3 DNA reads TGTGCCAGCTCACCGCAGGGAGGATACGAGCAGTACTTC.

This sequence joins TRBV28 and TRBJ1-2, with D maybe TRBD1 (6 bases). Germline V gives CDR1 MDHEN, CDR2 SYDVKM. Deletions cut 5 bases from V and 4 bases from J, with 8 bases between. The CDR3 sequence is 12 residues long. CDR3 residues: CASSAGVYGYTF. The CDR3 coding sequence is TGTGCCAGCAGTGCAGGGGTCTATGGCTACACCTTC.